The rows below give T cell receptor beta chains drawn from one sample of a study of control samples from healthy donors and cancer patients. Measured with immunoSEQ multiplex PCR; TCRdb has only the in-frame clones, and not every one. The repertoire holds tens of thousands of clones, with roughly 95% as singletons. Sequencing was carried out using blood. The source is a man aged 25 to 40 in good health. The CDR3 runs from the conserved cysteine through the conserved F or W. D genes are given only for firm matches.

V	J	D	CDR3	DNA
TRBV7-6	TRBJ2-5	.	CASSSNRGTGLWGRGTQYF	TGTGCCAGCAGCTCAAATAGGGGAACAGGGCTATGGGGCCGGGGGACCCAGTACTTC
TRBV7-2	TRBJ1-1	TRBD1	CASRYRGGTEAFF	TGTGCCAGCAGATACAGGGGTGGAACTGAAGCTTTCTTT
TRBV5-1	TRBJ2-1	.	CASSSQGNYYNEQFF	TGCGCCAGCAGCTCACAGGGTAACTACTACAATGAGCAGTTCTTC
TRBV6-5	TRBJ2-7	.	CATKAPGSYEQYF	TGTGCCACCAAGGCCCCAGGGTCCTACGAGCAGTACTTC
TRBV27	TRBJ1-1	.	CASSSWDEAFF	TGTGCCAGCAGTTCCTGGGATGAAGCTTTCTTT
TRBV10-3	TRBJ1-1	TRBD1	CANSGTGGTEAFF	TGTGCCAACTCCGGGACAGGGGGCACTGAAGCTTTCTTT
TRBV24-1	TRBJ1-3	TRBD1	CATRGTGEGTIYF	TGTGCCACCAGAGGGACAGGGGAAGGCACCATATATTTT
TRBV7-9	TRBJ2-7	TRBD1	CASSLAGQGANEQYF	TGTGCCAGCAGCTTAGCCGGACAGGGGGCAAACGAGCAGTACTTC
TRBV15	TRBJ1-6	.	CATSRGQDNSPLHF	TGTGCCACCAGCAGAGGACAGGATAATTCACCCCTCCACTTT
TRBV6-2/TRBV6-3	TRBJ2-5	.	CASSWNQETQYF	TGTGCCAGCAGTTGGAACCAAGAGACCCAGTACTTC